A single sample gave rise to the 17 T cell receptor beta chains below, sequenced in a study of blood T cells in healthy people across ages. Primers used in a second PCR of roughly 6 to 11 cycles were a sample-barcoded 5' primer and a J-beta primer mix. TCRdb analysed the 5' RACE reads with MiXCR anew, one entry per CDR3 protein. Counted here are about 900,000 distinct CDR3 sequences, roughly 52% occurring once; the ten biggest clones make up around 15%. The sample was blood. The receptors were sampled from a young man in good health.

CDR3 residues: CAISETIAAEFF. DNA for the CDR3: TGTGCCATCAGTGAGACAATAGCAGCGGAGTTCTTC. The chain has TRBV10-3 and TRBJ2-1, with D maybe TRBD2 (5 bases). The CDR3 is made up of 12 amino acids. V lost 2 bases and J lost 14, with 13 bases in between. The germline V gene encodes CDR1 ENHRY and CDR2 SYGVKD.

This chain links TRBV7-2 with TRBJ2-5; 7 bases align to TRBD1. The CDR3 sequence is 14 residues long. Germline CDR1 reads SGHTA; CDR2 reads FQGNSA. The trim removed 5 bases at V and 11 bases at J, leaving 14 bases unmatched. CDR3 in amino acids: CASSQSTGAREQYF. CDR3 in DNA: TGTGCCAGCAGCCAATCCACAGGGGCTCGAGAGCAGTACTTC.

The J gene is TRBJ1-6, the V gene TRBV4-2, with D hard to call. Germline CDR1 is LGHNA and CDR2 is YNFKEQ. Trimming removed 3 bases from V and 9 bases from J, with 15 bases in between. This CDR3 has 15 residues. As DNA, the CDR3 is TGTGCCAGCAGCCAGGCGGACTTTATCAGTTCACCCCTCCACTTT. This codes for CASSQADFISSPLHF.

CDR3 DNA: TGTGCCAGAGGCGGGACTAGCGGGGGTTCCTCCTACGAGCAGTACTTC. Protein: CARGGTSGGSSYEQYF. This chain connects TRBV2 to TRBJ2-7; the match to TRBD2 covers 14 bases. The V gene's germline CDR1 is SNHLY and CDR2 FYNNEI. There are 16 residues in the CDR3. Unmatched junction bases numbered 7, after V lost 9 bases and J lost 0 bases.

V is TRBV27 and J is TRBJ2-7; D is uncertain. V lost 3 bases, J lost 1 base, and 16 bases lay in between. This CDR3 contains 16 residues. Germline V gene lookup returns CDR1 MNHEY and CDR2 SMNVEV (reference sequence). CDR3 nucleotide sequence: TGTGCCAGCAGTTTGGAAAGGGCCGTGGAATCCTACGAGCAGTACTTC. As protein: CASSLERAVESYEQYF.

The genes are TRBV11-3 and TRBJ2-3; 14 nucleotides match TRBD2. The CDR3 length is 18 residues. The germline V gene encodes CDR1 SGHNT and CDR2 YENEEA. J lost 5 bases, V lost 4 bases, and 11 bases had no gene match. The CDR3 is CASSSPLTSGGAKDTQYF. CDR3 DNA: TGTGCCAGCAGCTCGCCTTTGACTAGCGGGGGGGCGAAAGATACGCAGTATTTT.

This clonotype was counted only a few times. The gene calls are TRBV5-1 and TRBJ2-1; D is possibly TRBD2 (6 bases). Germline values: CDR1 SGHRS, CDR2 YFSETQ. The V gene lost 4 bases and the J gene lost 7 bases, with 15 bases spanning the gap. The CDR3 runs 14 residues. In nucleotides, the CDR3 is TGCGCCAGCAGCATGGAGGGGACCACGAATGAGCAGTTCTTC. Residues: CASSMEGTTNEQFF.

This chain joins TRBV5-1 and TRBJ1-4, with unresolved D. Germline V gives CDR1 SGHRS, CDR2 YFSETQ. The CDR3 has 15 residues. With 5 bases removed from V and 8 bases from J, the gap between germline ends came to 19 bases. The CDR3 reads CASSLSLGGGEKLFF. As DNA, the CDR3 is TGCGCCAGCAGTCTGTCGCTGGGCGGAGGGGAAAAACTGTTTTTT. Variable domain in full (rest from reference TRBV5-1 and TRBJ1-4): KAGVTQTPRYLIKTRGQQVTLSCSPISGHRSVSWYQQTPGQGLQFLFEYFSETQRNKGNFPGRFSGRQFSNSRSEMNVSTLELGDSALYLCASSLSLGGGEKLFFGSGTQLSVL.

This chain links TRBV7-2 with TRBJ2-7, with D uncertain. The J call may be incorrect, as the DNA end agrees better with TRBJ2-1. Germline loops: CDR1 SGHTA, CDR2 FQGNSA. This CDR3 comprises 16 residues. The CDR3 DNA reads TGTGCCAGCAGCTTAGAGGGATCGGGCACTTACAATGAGCAGTTCTTC. It translates to CASSLEGSGTYNEQFF.

The gene calls are TRBV20-1 and TRBJ2-3; 10 bases line up with TRBD1. Trimming took 1 base from V and 5 from J; bases not matched to a gene: 6. This CDR3 is built from 15 residues. Germline V gene data show CDR1 as DFQATT and CDR2 as SNEGSKA (reference sequence). CDR3 DNA sequence: TGCAGTGCTAGAGCCCCGACAGGGGGCGTAGATACGCAGTATTTT. It specifies CSARAPTGGVDTQYF.

The chain carries TRBV12-3 or TRBV12-4 and TRBJ2-7; TRBD2 is a possible D gene (6 bases). The V end was cut by 3 bases, the J end by 9 bases, with 18 bases between. The CDR3 covers 14 residues. The CDR3 DNA follows: TGTGCCAGCAGTTTGGCGGGGATAGTTGTCGTGCAGTACTTC. Encoded protein: CASSLAGIVVVQYF.

The rearrangement joins TRBV28 to TRBJ2-7, with D unresolved. Germline V gene sequence: CDR1 MDHEN, CDR2 SYDVKM. The CDR3 is 13 amino acids. V lost 4 bases and J 6 bases, leaving 13 bases between the germline ends. The CDR3 here is CASSSPQKGEQYF. The CDR3 DNA is TGTGCCAGCAGTTCCCCGCAGAAAGGCGAGCAGTACTTC. The full variable domain, with the rest looked up from reference TRBV28 and TRBJ2-7, is DVKVTQSSRYLVKRTGEKVFLECVQDMDHENMFWYRQDPGLGLRLIYFSYDVKMKEKGDIPEGYSVSREKKERFSLILESASTNQTSMYLCASSSPQKGEQYFGPGTRLTVT.

This clonotype was counted between two and nine times. The chain has TRBV15 and TRBJ2-1, with TRBD1 identical over 8 bases. From germline, CDR1 is LNHNV and CDR2 YYDKDF (reference sequence). V shed 0 bases, J shed 8 bases, and the junction held 9 bases outside the gene matches. This CDR3 has 16 amino acids. The DNA for the CDR3 is TGTGCCACCAGCAGAGAGGCCACAGGGGGTTTCGATGAGCAGTTCTTC. Protein product: CATSREATGGFDEQFF.

The count of this clonotype is one. V and J are TRBV6-2 or TRBV6-3 and TRBJ2-1; TRBD2 aligns across 12 bases. V was pared by 2 bases and J by 0 bases, with 2 bases of the junction left unmatched. Germline CDR1 reads MNHEY; CDR2 reads SVGEGT. This CDR3 is built from 17 residues. The CDR3 DNA reads as TGTGCCAGCAGTTACGGACTAGCGGGACCCTCCTACAATGAGCAGTTCTTC. This encodes CASSYGLAGPSYNEQFF.

This clonotype was counted a few times. The chain carries TRBV6-5 and TRBJ1-2; 8 bases fit TRBD1. Trimming removed 6 bases from V and 8 bases from J; junction bases left unmatched: 5. The CDR3 length is 12 residues. The germline V gene encodes CDR1 MNHEY and CDR2 SVGAGI. CDR3 in amino acids: CASRTGEEGYTF. CDR3 in DNA: TGTGCCAGCAGGACAGGGGAGGAGGGCTACACCTTC.

A remark on this clonotype: At one end the junction does not follow the germline gene, possibly because of a read error. V and J are TRBV18 and TRBJ2-7; D is perhaps TRBD1 (5 bases). This CDR3 region has 15 residues. Germline CDR1 reads KGHSH; CDR2 reads LQKENI. This CDR3 is CASLPAQGGAYEQYF. The CDR3, as DNA: TGTGCCAGCTTACCAGCCCAGGGTGGGGCCTACGAACAGTACTTC.

This clonotype came up many times. The rearrangement links TRBV29-1 to TRBJ2-7; the match to TRBD1 covers 8 bases. Germline loops: CDR1 SQVTM, CDR2 ANQGSEA. The CDR3 has 12 residues. Trimming at V came to 7 bases and at J to 0 bases, leaving 2 bases not matched to a gene. The CDR3 DNA reads TGCAGCGCAGGGACAGGCTCCTACGAGCAGTACTTC. This codes for CSAGTGSYEQYF.